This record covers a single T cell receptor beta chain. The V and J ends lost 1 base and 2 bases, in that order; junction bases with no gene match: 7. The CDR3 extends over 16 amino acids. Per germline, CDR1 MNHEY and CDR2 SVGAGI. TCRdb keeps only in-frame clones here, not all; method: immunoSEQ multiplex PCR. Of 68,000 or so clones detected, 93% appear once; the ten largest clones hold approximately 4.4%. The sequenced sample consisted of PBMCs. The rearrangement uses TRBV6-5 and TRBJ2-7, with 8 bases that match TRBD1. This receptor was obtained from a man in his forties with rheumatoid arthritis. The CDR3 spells CASSYYGEQGAYEQYF. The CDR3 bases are TGTGCCAGCAGTTACTACGGGGAACAGGGGGCCTACGAGCAGTACTTC.